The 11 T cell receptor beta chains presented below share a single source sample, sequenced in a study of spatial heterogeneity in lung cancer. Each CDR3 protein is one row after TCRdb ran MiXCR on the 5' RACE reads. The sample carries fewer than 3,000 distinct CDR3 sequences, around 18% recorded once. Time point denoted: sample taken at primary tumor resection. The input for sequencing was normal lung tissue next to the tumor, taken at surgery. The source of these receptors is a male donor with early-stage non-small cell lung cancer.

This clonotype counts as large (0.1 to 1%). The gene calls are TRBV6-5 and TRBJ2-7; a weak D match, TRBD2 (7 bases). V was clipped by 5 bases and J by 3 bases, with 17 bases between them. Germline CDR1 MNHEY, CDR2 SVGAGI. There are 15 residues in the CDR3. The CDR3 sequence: CASSPGDGGRYEQYF. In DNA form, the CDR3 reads TGTGCCAGCAGTCCTGGGGACGGGGGGCGCTACGAGCAGTACTTC.

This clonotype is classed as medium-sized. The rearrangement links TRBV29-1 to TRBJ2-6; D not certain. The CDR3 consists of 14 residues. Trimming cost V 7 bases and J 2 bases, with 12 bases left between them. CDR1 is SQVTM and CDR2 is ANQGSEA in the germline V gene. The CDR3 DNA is TGCAGCGCACCTCTCTACCCTGGGGCCAACGTCCTGACTTTC. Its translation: CSAPLYPGANVLTF.

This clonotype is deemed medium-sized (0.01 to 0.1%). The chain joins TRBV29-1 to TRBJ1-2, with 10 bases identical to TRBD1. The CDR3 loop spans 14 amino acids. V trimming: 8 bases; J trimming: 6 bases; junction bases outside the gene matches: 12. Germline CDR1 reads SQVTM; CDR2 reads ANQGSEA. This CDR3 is CSHGRTGGKDGYTF. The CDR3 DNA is TGCAGCCACGGACGGACAGGGGGAAAGGATGGCTACACCTTC.

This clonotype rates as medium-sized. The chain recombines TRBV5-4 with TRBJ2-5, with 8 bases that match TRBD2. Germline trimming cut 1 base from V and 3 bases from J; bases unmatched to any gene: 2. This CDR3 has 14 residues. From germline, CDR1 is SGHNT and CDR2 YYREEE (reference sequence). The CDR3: CASSLLAGKETQYF. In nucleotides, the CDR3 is TGTGCCAGCAGCTTGCTAGCGGGTAAAGAGACCCAGTACTTC.

In DNA, the CDR3 is TGTGCCAGCAGTCAGGACAGGGGCAGCTATGGCTACACCTTC. Amino acids: CASSQDRGSYGYTF. This rearrangement joins TRBV11-2 to TRBJ1-2; 9 positions match TRBD1. From germline, CDR1 is SGHAT and CDR2 FQNNGV. This CDR3 is 14 amino acids long. V was clipped by 6 bases and J by 4 bases; unmatched bases: 6.

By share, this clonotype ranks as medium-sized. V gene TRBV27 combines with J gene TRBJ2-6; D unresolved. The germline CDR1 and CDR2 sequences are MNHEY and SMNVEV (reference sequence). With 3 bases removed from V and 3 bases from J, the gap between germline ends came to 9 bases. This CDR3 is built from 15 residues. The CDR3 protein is CASSFLVGGANVLTF. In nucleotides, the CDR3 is TGTGCCAGCAGTTTTCTAGTCGGTGGGGCCAACGTCCTGACTTTC.

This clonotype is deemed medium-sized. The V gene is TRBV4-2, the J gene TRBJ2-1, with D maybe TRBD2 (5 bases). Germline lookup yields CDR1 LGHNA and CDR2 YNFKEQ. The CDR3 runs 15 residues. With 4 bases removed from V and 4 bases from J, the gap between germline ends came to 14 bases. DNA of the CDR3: TGTGCCAGCAGCCGAAGCGGTAGCGAGTACAATGAGCAGTTCTTC. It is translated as CASSRSGSEYNEQFF.

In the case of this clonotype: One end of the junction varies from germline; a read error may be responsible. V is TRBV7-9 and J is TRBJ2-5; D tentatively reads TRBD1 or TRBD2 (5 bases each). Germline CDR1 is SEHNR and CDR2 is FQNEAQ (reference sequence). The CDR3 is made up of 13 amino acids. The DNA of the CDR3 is TGTACCAGCAGCTCTCAGGGACGGGAGACCCAGTACTTC. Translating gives CTSSSQGRETQYF.

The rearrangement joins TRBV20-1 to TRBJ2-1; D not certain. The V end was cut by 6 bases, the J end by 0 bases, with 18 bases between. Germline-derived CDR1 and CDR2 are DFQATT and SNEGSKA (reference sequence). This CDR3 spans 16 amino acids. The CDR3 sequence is CSAGALTFSSYNEQFF. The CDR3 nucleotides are TGCAGTGCAGGAGCGTTAACGTTCAGCTCCTACAATGAGCAGTTCTTC.

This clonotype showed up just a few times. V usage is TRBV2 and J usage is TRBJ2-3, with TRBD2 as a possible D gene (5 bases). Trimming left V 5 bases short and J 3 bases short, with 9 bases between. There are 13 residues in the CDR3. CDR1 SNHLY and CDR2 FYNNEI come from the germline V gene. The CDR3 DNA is TGTGCCAGCAGTACTCTAGCTACAGATACGCAGTATTTT. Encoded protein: CASSTLATDTQYF.

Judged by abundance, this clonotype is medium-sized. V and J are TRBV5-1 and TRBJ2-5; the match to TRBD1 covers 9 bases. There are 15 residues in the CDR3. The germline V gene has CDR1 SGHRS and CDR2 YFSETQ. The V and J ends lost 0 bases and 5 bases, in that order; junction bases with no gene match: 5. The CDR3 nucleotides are TGCGCCAGCAGCTTGGTGGGACAGGGTGCCGAGACCCAGTACTTC. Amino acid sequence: CASSLVGQGAETQYF. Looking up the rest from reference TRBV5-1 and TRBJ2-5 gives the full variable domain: KAGVTQTPRYLIKTRGQQVTLSCSPISGHRSVSWYQQTPGQGLQFLFEYFSETQRNKGNFPGRFSGRQFSNSRSEMNVSTLELGDSALYLCASSLVGQGAETQYFGPGTRLLVL.